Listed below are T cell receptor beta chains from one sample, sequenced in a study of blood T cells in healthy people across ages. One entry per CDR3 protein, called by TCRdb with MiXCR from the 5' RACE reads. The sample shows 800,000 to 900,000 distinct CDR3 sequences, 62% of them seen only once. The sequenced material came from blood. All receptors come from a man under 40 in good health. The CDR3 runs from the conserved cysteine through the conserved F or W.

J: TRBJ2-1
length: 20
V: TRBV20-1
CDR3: CSARMLAGGSHLQSYNEQFF

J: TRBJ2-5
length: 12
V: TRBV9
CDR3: CASSQGGSGKYF

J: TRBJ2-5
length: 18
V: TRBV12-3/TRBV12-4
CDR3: CASQGLAGGPVYRETRYF

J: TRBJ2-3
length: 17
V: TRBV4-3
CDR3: CASSQDRRQAGTDTQYF

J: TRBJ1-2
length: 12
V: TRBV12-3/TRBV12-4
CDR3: CASSPTDAGHTF

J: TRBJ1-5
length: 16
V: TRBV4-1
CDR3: CASSQDLGGSNQPQHF

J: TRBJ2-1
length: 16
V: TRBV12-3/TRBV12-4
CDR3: CASSLMALAGVNEQFF

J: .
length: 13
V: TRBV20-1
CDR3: CSAARDRPYEQYF

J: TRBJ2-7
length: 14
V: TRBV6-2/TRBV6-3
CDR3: CASSYLDRTYEQYF

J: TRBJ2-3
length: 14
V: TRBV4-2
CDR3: CASSQADRTDTQYF

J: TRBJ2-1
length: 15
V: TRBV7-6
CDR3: CASSRTYSSYNEQFF

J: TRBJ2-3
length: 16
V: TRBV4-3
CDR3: CASSLETSGGADTQYF

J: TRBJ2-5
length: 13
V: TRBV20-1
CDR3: CSARGGGGDEQYF

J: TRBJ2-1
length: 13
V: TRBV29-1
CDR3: CSAGLAEGSEQFF

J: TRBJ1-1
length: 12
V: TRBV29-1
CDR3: CSVTGTAAAAFF

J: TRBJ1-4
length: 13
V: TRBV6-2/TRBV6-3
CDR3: CASARDPREKLFF

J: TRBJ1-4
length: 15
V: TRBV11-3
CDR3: CASSQVTGSNEKLFF

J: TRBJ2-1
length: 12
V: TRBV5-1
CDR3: CASRPNSHEQFF

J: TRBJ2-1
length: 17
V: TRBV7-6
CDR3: CASSPRGGGGSYNEQFF

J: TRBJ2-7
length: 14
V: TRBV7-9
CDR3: CASSLEVDGYEQYF

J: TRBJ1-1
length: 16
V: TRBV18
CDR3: CASSPLTGDMNTEAFF

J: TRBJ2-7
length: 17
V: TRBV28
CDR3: CASIGDRGKRGGWEQYF

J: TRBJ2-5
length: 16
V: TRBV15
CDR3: CATSTGLAGTRETQYF

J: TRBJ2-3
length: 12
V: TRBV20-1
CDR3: CSASELTDTQYF

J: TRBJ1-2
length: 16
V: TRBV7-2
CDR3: CASSFPGQPQNYGYTF

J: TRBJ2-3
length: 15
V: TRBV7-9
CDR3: CASSYGQGDTDTQYF

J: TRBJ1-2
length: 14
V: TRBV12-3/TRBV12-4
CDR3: CASSVTGQYYGYTF

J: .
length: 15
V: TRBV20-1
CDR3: CSASSVSENQETQYF

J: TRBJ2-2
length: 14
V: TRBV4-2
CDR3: CASSQDYAIGELFF

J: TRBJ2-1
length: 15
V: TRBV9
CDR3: CASSPGGLGDNEQFF

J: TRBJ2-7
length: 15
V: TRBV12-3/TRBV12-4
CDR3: CASSHRGQGSYEQYF

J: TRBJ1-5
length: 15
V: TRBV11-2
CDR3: CASSPGTEGWQPQHF

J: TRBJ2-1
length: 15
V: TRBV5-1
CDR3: CASLRVSGSYNEQFF

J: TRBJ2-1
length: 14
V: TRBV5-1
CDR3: CASSRSGGLNEQFF

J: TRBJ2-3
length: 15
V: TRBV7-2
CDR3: CASSLSGGAVDTQYF

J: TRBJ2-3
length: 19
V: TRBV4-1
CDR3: CASSQVAVSGVVGTDTQYF

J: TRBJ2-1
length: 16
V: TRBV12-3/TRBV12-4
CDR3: CASSLAGGGIGNEQFF

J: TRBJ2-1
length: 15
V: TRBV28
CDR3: CASSGDRGPYNEQFF

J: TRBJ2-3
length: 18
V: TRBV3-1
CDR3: CASSLSRFGAGVSDTQYF

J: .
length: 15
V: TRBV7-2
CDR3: CASSLGTSGHYEQYF

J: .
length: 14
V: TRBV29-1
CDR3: CSVDPGYRGETQYF

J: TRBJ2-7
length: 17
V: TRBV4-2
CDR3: CASSQDGLAWGSYEQYF

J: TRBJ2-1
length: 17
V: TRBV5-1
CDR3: CASSLAGTGRTKETQFF

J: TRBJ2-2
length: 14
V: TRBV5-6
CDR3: CASRLAPNTGELFF

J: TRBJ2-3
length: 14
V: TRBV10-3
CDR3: CAISVGGRTDTQYF

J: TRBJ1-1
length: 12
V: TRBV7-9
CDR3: CASSLEGTAAFF

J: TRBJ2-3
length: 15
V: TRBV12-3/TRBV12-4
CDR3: CASSPLRASTDTQYF

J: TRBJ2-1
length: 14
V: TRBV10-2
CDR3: CASSGSGGANEQFF

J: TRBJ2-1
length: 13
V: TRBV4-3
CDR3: CASSQDGARPQFF

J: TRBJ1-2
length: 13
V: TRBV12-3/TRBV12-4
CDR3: CASRRREYYGYTF

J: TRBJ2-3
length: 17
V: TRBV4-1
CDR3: CASSQDLSGGPTDTQYF